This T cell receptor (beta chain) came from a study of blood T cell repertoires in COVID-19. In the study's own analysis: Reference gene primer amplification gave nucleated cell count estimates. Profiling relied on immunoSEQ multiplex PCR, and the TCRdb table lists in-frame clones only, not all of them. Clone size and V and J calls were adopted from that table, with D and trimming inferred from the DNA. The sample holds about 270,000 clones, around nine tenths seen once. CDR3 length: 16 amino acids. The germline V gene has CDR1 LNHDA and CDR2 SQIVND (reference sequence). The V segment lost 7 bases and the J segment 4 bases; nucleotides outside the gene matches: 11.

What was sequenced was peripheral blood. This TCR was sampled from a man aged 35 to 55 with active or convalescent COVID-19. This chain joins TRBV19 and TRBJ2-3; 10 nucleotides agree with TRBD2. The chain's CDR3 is CASTHPSGGAADTQYF. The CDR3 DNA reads TGTGCCAGTACCCATCCTAGCGGGGGAGCAGCAGATACGCAGTATTTT.